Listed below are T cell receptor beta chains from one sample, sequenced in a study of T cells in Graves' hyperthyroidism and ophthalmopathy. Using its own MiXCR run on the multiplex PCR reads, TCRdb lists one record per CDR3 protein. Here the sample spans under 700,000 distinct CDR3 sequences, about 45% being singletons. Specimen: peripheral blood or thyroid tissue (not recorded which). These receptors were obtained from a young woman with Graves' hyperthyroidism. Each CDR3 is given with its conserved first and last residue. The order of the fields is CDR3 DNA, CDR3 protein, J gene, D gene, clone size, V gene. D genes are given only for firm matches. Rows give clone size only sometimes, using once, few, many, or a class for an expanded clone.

CDR3 DNA: TGTGCCAGCAGAGAATGGGGGACTAGCGGGAGAGACTACGAGCAGTACTTC
CDR3 protein: CASREWGTSGRDYEQYF
J gene: TRBJ2-7
D gene: TRBD2
clone size: NA
V gene: TRBV13

CDR3 DNA: TGTGCCAGCAGCGACTACAGAGGCTACACCTTC
CDR3 protein: CASSDYRGYTF
J gene: TRBJ1-2
D gene: NA
clone size: few
V gene: TRBV7-8

CDR3 DNA: TGTGCCAGCAGCCCCGACAGGGGCATTGGTGGCTACACCTTC
CDR3 protein: CASSPDRGIGGYTF
J gene: TRBJ1-2
D gene: TRBD1
clone size: NA
V gene: TRBV7-8

CDR3 DNA: TGTGCCAGCAGCTTCAGGGGTGAGGGAGAGACCCAGTACTTC
CDR3 protein: CASSFRGEGETQYF
J gene: TRBJ2-5
D gene: NA
clone size: many
V gene: TRBV13

CDR3 DNA: TGTGCCAGCAGCTCCGTGGGAGGTAGCACAGATACGCAGTATTTT
CDR3 protein: CASSSVGGSTDTQYF
J gene: TRBJ2-3
D gene: NA
clone size: NA
V gene: TRBV25-1

CDR3 DNA: TGTGCCAGCAGCTTCCCGGGTGGCGGAAACACCATATATTTT
CDR3 protein: CASSFPGGGNTIYF
J gene: TRBJ1-3
D gene: NA
clone size: many
V gene: TRBV7-2

CDR3 DNA: TGCGCCAGCAGCTTACAAGCGGGTGACGAGCAGTACTTC
CDR3 protein: CASSLQAGDEQYF
J gene: TRBJ2-7
D gene: NA
clone size: few
V gene: TRBV5-1

CDR3 DNA: TGTGCCATCAGTGGTGGTCTGGACAGGTCCTACGAGCAGTACTTC
CDR3 protein: CAISGGLDRSYEQYF
J gene: TRBJ2-7
D gene: TRBD1
clone size: many
V gene: TRBV10-3

CDR3 DNA: TGTGCCAGCAGTCCAAGGGCCGTGTACACTGAAGCTTTCTTT
CDR3 protein: CASSPRAVYTEAFF
J gene: TRBJ1-1
D gene: NA
clone size: few
V gene: TRBV12-3/TRBV12-4

CDR3 DNA: TGCAGCGTTGTACGGGAGTACTACACCTTC
CDR3 protein: CSVVREYYTF
J gene: TRBJ1-2
D gene: NA
clone size: NA
V gene: TRBV29-1

CDR3 DNA: TGTGCCACCAGCCTAGAGAGGGGGAACACTGAAGCTTTCTTT
CDR3 protein: CATSLERGNTEAFF
J gene: TRBJ1-1
D gene: NA
clone size: many
V gene: TRBV15

CDR3 DNA: TGTGCCACCAGCAGTTACAACAGGGGCACCAATCAGCCCCAGCATTTT
CDR3 protein: CATSSYNRGTNQPQHF
J gene: TRBJ1-5
D gene: TRBD1
clone size: NA
V gene: TRBV15

CDR3 DNA: TGCAGTGCTAGAGATACGCGGGAACGCTCCTACGAGCAGTACTTC
CDR3 protein: CSARDTRERSYEQYF
J gene: TRBJ2-7
D gene: NA
clone size: few
V gene: TRBV20-1

CDR3 DNA: TGTGCCAGCAGCTTAGGGACGATCTCTGGGGCCAACGTCCTGACTTTC
CDR3 protein: CASSLGTISGANVLTF
J gene: TRBJ2-6
D gene: NA
clone size: once
V gene: TRBV7-3

CDR3 DNA: TGTGCCAGTAGTATCGGGACAGGGTTGTACGAGCAGTACTTC
CDR3 protein: CASSIGTGLYEQYF
J gene: TRBJ2-7
D gene: TRBD1
clone size: NA
V gene: TRBV19

CDR3 DNA: TGCAGTGCTAGCCCGACAGATTCGGCCTACGAGCAGTACTTC
CDR3 protein: CSASPTDSAYEQYF
J gene: TRBJ2-7
D gene: NA
clone size: NA
V gene: TRBV20-1

CDR3 DNA: TGTGCCAGCAGTGAAGGGGCTAGCGAAGACTACGAGCAGTACTTC
CDR3 protein: CASSEGASEDYEQYF
J gene: TRBJ2-7
D gene: NA
clone size: NA
V gene: TRBV25-1

CDR3 DNA: TGCAGTGTTTTGAGAGGTTTGAGTGAGCAGTACTTC
CDR3 protein: CSVLRGLSEQYF
J gene: TRBJ2-7
D gene: NA
clone size: NA
V gene: TRBV20-1

CDR3 DNA: TGTGCCAGCAGCTCTACCGGCTTCCAAGAGACCCAGTACTTC
CDR3 protein: CASSSTGFQETQYF
J gene: TRBJ2-5
D gene: NA
clone size: many
V gene: TRBV7-9

CDR3 DNA: TGCAGCGTGCGTCTGTCAGGGCGAACCTACGAGCAGTACTTC
CDR3 protein: CSVRLSGRTYEQYF
J gene: TRBJ2-7
D gene: NA
clone size: many
V gene: TRBV29-1

CDR3 DNA: TGTGCCAGCAGTCACATACAGGGGAAAGGGTATGGCTACACCTTC
CDR3 protein: CASSHIQGKGYGYTF
J gene: TRBJ1-2
D gene: TRBD1
clone size: NA
V gene: TRBV2

CDR3 DNA: TGTGCCAGCAGCGTAGACGGTATGACTGAAGCTTTCTTT
CDR3 protein: CASSVDGMTEAFF
J gene: TRBJ1-1
D gene: NA
clone size: few
V gene: TRBV9

CDR3 DNA: TGTGCCAGCAGCCCAGGTAGAGGGCGACCTGAAGCTTTCTTT
CDR3 protein: CASSPGRGRPEAFF
J gene: TRBJ1-1
D gene: NA
clone size: NA
V gene: TRBV5-6

CDR3 DNA: TGCAGCGTCCAAAGCGGAGCGGACTACGAGCAGTACTTC
CDR3 protein: CSVQSGADYEQYF
J gene: TRBJ2-7
D gene: NA
clone size: many
V gene: TRBV29-1

CDR3 DNA: TGTGCCAGCAGCCTCTTACGGGGTAGCAATCAGCCCCAGCATTTT
CDR3 protein: CASSLLRGSNQPQHF
J gene: TRBJ1-5
D gene: NA
clone size: many
V gene: TRBV10-3

CDR3 DNA: TGCGCCAGCAGCTACCTGGGGGGACAGACCATCCCGCCGTTCTTT
CDR3 protein: CASSYLGGQTIPPFF
J gene: TRBJ1-1
D gene: TRBD1
clone size: NA
V gene: TRBV7-9

CDR3 DNA: TGCAGTGCTAGACCTGCCTCGGGACTTATTAATGAAAAACTGTTTTTT
CDR3 protein: CSARPASGLINEKLFF
J gene: TRBJ1-4
D gene: NA
clone size: NA
V gene: TRBV20-1

CDR3 DNA: TGCGCCAGCAGCCAGCTGTTAGCGGGAGGAAGGAGGGGGGAGCTGTTTTTT
CDR3 protein: CASSQLLAGGRRGELFF
J gene: TRBJ2-2
D gene: TRBD2
clone size: NA
V gene: TRBV4-1

CDR3 DNA: TGTGCCAGCAGCCCGGCAGGGGCTAACTATGGCTACACCTTC
CDR3 protein: CASSPAGANYGYTF
J gene: TRBJ1-2
D gene: NA
clone size: NA
V gene: TRBV7-9

CDR3 DNA: TGTGCCAGCAGACTCGGGGGCGGGGAGCTGTTTTTT
CDR3 protein: CASRLGGGELFF
J gene: TRBJ2-2
D gene: NA
clone size: NA
V gene: TRBV7-9

CDR3 DNA: TGTGCCAGCAGCTTGGGTCGGGGGGACCCCCGATACGGCTACACCTTC
CDR3 protein: CASSLGRGDPRYGYTF
J gene: TRBJ1-2
D gene: NA
clone size: many
V gene: TRBV7-8

CDR3 DNA: TGCAGCGTTACAGGGTTCTACGAGCAGTACTTC
CDR3 protein: CSVTGFYEQYF
J gene: TRBJ2-7
D gene: NA
clone size: many
V gene: TRBV29-1

CDR3 DNA: TGTGCCAGCACAGGGCAGGACGAGCAGTACTTC
CDR3 protein: CASTGQDEQYF
J gene: TRBJ2-7
D gene: NA
clone size: NA
V gene: TRBV12-3/TRBV12-4

CDR3 DNA: TGTGCCAGCCTTGACAGGGGTTCTAGCAATCAGCCCCAGCATTTT
CDR3 protein: CASLDRGSSNQPQHF
J gene: TRBJ1-5
D gene: TRBD1
clone size: few
V gene: TRBV10-3

CDR3 DNA: TGTGCCAGCAGCTTAACTCTGTGGGTTTTCTTT
CDR3 protein: CASSLTLWVFF
J gene: TRBJ1-1
D gene: NA
clone size: many
V gene: TRBV7-8

CDR3 DNA: TGTGCCAGCAGTTTGCCCTATAACTATGGCTACACCTTC
CDR3 protein: CASSLPYNYGYTF
J gene: TRBJ1-2
D gene: NA
clone size: few
V gene: TRBV2

CDR3 DNA: TGCGCCAGCAGCCAAGATATGGGGGGAGGGGTGGGTGAAGCTTTCTTT
CDR3 protein: CASSQDMGGGVGEAFF
J gene: TRBJ1-1
D gene: NA
clone size: NA
V gene: TRBV7-3

CDR3 DNA: TGTGCCAGCAGCCAACGACCAGGGAACAAACTGTTTTTT
CDR3 protein: CASSQRPGNKLFF
J gene: TRBJ1-4
D gene: NA
clone size: many
V gene: TRBV7-3

CDR3 DNA: TGCAGTGCTAGAGATCAAAGCGGACTAGCGGGAGCTCTGGGGTGGGAGACCCAGTACTTC
CDR3 protein: CSARDQSGLAGALGWETQYF
J gene: TRBJ2-5
D gene: TRBD2
clone size: NA
V gene: TRBV20-1

CDR3 DNA: TGTGCCAGCAGTTACGGGGGAGATGGAAACACCATATATTTT
CDR3 protein: CASSYGGDGNTIYF
J gene: TRBJ1-3
D gene: NA
clone size: NA
V gene: TRBV6-5

CDR3 DNA: TGTGCCAGCAACTCTCTGGGGGAGGCAGAGACCCAGTACTTC
CDR3 protein: CASNSLGEAETQYF
J gene: TRBJ2-5
D gene: NA
clone size: NA
V gene: TRBV5-4

CDR3 DNA: TGTGCCAGCAGTGAAGCGGGGACCGAAGGAGCTAATGAAAAACTGTTTTTT
CDR3 protein: CASSEAGTEGANEKLFF
J gene: TRBJ1-4
D gene: NA
clone size: many
V gene: TRBV2

CDR3 DNA: TGTGCCAGCAGCTACATCGGAGAGTTGGGGGAAGCTTTCTTT
CDR3 protein: CASSYIGELGEAFF
J gene: TRBJ1-1
D gene: NA
clone size: few
V gene: TRBV7-2

CDR3 DNA: TGTGCCAGCAGTGGGACTAGCGGAAGCTACGAGCAGTACTTC
CDR3 protein: CASSGTSGSYEQYF
J gene: TRBJ2-7
D gene: TRBD2
clone size: many
V gene: TRBV2

CDR3 DNA: TGTGCCAGCAGCCAAGGGACAGGGGGGAAGCAGTACTTC
CDR3 protein: CASSQGTGGKQYF
J gene: TRBJ2-7
D gene: TRBD1
clone size: few
V gene: TRBV14

CDR3 DNA: TGTGCCGCGGCCGGAACAGGGGGTCGAGGAGCTTTCTTT
CDR3 protein: CAAAGTGGRGAFF
J gene: TRBJ1-1
D gene: TRBD1
clone size: many
V gene: TRBV19

CDR3 DNA: TGTGCTAAGGGACTAGCGGGCTACGAGCAGTACTTC
CDR3 protein: CAKGLAGYEQYF
J gene: TRBJ2-7
D gene: TRBD2
clone size: NA
V gene: TRBV10-3

CDR3 DNA: TGTGCCACCAGTGACTCTAGCGGGAGCCTCGCGAACACCTTC
CDR3 protein: CATSDSSGSLANTF
J gene: TRBJ1-2
D gene: NA
clone size: NA
V gene: TRBV24-1

CDR3 DNA: TGTGCCAGCAGTGGGACACATCGAGAGACCCAGTACTTC
CDR3 protein: CASSGTHRETQYF
J gene: TRBJ2-5
D gene: NA
clone size: once
V gene: TRBV2

CDR3 DNA: TGTGCCAGCAGCGCGCCCATGTTGGGTGAAAAACTGTTTTTT
CDR3 protein: CASSAPMLGEKLFF
J gene: TRBJ1-4
D gene: NA
clone size: many
V gene: TRBV7-9

CDR3 DNA: TGCAGCGTTGAAATGGGGGTTGGTTCACCCCTCCACTTT
CDR3 protein: CSVEMGVGSPLHF
J gene: TRBJ1-6
D gene: NA
clone size: many
V gene: TRBV29-1

CDR3 DNA: TGTGCCAGCAGCCCCCGCAGTGTCATGAACACTGAAGCTTTCTTT
CDR3 protein: CASSPRSVMNTEAFF
J gene: TRBJ1-1
D gene: NA
clone size: NA
V gene: TRBV7-2

CDR3 DNA: TGTGCCAGCATTCGGACAGGGCCCAACTATGGCTACACCTTC
CDR3 protein: CASIRTGPNYGYTF
J gene: TRBJ1-2
D gene: TRBD1
clone size: many
V gene: TRBV2

CDR3 DNA: TGTGCCAGCAGCCAGGTTCAGCCTGAGGGCACTGAAGCTTTCTTT
CDR3 protein: CASSQVQPEGTEAFF
J gene: TRBJ1-1
D gene: NA
clone size: few
V gene: TRBV7-8

CDR3 DNA: TGTGCCATCAGTGAGCAAAGAGAGCAGTACTTC
CDR3 protein: CAISEQREQYF
J gene: TRBJ2-7
D gene: NA
clone size: NA
V gene: TRBV10-3